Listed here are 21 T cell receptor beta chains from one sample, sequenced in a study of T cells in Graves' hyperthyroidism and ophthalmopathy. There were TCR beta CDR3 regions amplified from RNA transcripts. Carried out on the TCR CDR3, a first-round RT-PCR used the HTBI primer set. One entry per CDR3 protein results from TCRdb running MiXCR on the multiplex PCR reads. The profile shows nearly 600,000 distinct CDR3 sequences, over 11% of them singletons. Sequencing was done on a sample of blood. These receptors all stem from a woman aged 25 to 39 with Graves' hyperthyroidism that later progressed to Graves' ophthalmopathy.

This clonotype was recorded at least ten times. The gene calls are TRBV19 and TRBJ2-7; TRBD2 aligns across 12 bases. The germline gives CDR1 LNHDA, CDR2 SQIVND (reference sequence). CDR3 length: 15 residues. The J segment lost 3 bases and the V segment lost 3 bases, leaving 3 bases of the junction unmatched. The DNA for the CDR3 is TGTGCCAGTAGTATGGCTAGCGGGAGGGACTACGAGCAGTACTTC. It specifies CASSMASGRDYEQYF.

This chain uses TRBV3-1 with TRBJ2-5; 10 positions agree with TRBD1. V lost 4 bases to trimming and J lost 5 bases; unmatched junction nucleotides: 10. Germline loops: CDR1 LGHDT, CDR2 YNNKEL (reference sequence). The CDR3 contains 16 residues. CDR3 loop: CASSRSRQGAVETQYF. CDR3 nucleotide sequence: TGTGCCAGCAGCCGTTCTAGACAGGGGGCGGTGGAGACCCAGTACTTC.

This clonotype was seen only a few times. This CDR3 is CATSRDSWTEDGYTF. The CDR3 DNA is TGTGCCACCAGCAGAGATTCATGGACAGAAGATGGCTACACCTTC. This chain links TRBV15 with TRBJ1-2, with D possibly TRBD1 on 6 matching bases. Germline values: CDR1 LNHNV, CDR2 YYDKDF (reference sequence). The CDR3 is made up of 15 amino acids. Deletions cut 0 bases from V and 6 bases from J, with 14 bases between. The complete variable domain, with remaining parts taken from reference TRBV15 and TRBJ1-2, reads DAMVIQNPRYQVTQFGKPVTLSCSQTLNHNVMYWYQQKSSQAPKLLFHYYDKDFNNEADTPDNFQSRRPNTSFCFLDIRSPGLGDTAMYLCATSRDSWTEDGYTFGSGTRLTVV.

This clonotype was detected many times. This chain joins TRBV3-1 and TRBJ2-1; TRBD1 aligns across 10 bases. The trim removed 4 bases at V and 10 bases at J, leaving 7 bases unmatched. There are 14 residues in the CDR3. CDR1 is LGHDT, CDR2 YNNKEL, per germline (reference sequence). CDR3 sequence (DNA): TGTGCCAGCAGCCTTGGACAGGGGGTCAGCGAGCAGTTCTTC. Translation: CASSLGQGVSEQFF.

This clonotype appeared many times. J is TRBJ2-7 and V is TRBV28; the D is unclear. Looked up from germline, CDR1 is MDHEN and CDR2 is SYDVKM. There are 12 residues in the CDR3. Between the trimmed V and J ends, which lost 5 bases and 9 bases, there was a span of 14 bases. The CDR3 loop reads CASSPISLVQYF. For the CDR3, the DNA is TGTGCCAGCAGTCCTATCTCCCTGGTGCAGTACTTC.

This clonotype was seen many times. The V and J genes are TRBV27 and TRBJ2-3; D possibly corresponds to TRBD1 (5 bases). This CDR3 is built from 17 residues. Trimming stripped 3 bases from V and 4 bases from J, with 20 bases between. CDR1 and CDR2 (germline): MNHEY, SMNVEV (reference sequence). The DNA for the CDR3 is TGTGCCAGCAGTTTGCCTTTAGCTTCGGTCAGGGCAGATACGCAGTATTTT. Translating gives CASSLPLASVRADTQYF.

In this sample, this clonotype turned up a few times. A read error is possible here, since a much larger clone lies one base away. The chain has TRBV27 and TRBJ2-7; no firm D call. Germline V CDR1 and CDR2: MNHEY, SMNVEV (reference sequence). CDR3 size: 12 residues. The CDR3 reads CASISSSYEQHF. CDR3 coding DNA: TGTGCCAGCATTAGCAGCTCCTACGAGCAGCACTTC.

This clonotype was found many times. The CDR3 DNA sequence: TGCGCCAGCAGCCATCCCATACGGGACAATGAGCAGTTCTTC. Translating it yields CASSHPIRDNEQFF. The chain uses TRBV4-1 and TRBJ2-1, with D hard to call. V gave up 3 bases and J gave up 5 bases, with 11 bases separating them. The CDR3 length is 14 residues. From germline, CDR1 is MGHRA and CDR2 YSYEKL.

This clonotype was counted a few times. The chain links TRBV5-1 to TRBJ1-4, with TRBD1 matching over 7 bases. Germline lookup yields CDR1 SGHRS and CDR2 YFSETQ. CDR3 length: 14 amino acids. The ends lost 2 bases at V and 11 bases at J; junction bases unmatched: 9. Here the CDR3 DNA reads TGCGCCAGCAGCTTAGACAGGGACCTTGGGAAACTGTTTTTT. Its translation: CASSLDRDLGKLFF.

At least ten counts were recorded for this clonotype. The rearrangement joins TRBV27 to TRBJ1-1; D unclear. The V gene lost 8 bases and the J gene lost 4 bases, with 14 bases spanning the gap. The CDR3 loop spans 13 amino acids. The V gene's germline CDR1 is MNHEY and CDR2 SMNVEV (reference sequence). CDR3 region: CASWTGPPTEAFF. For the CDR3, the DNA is TGTGCCAGCTGGACCGGGCCCCCCACTGAAGCTTTCTTT.

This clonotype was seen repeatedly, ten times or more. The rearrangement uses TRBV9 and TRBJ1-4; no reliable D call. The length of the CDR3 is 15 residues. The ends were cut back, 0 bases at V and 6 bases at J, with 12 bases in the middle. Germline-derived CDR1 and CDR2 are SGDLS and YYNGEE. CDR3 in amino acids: CASSVAEGVDEKLFF. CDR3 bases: TGTGCCAGCAGCGTAGCTGAAGGCGTTGATGAAAAACTGTTTTTT.

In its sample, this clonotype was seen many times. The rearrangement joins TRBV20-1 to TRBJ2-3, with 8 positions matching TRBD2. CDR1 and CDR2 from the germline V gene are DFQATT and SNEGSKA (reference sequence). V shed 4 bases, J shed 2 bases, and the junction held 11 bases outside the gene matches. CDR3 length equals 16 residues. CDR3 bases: TGCAGTGCTACTCGAACGCTAGCGGGCCTCACAGATACGCAGTATTTT. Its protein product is CSATRTLAGLTDTQYF.

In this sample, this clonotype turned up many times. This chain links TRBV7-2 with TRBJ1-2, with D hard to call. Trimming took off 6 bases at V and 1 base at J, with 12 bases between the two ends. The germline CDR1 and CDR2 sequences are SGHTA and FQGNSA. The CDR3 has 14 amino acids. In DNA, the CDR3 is TGTGCCAGCAGTTCTAAACAGATTAACTATGGCTACACCTTC. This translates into CASSSKQINYGYTF.

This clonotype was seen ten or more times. CDR3 sequence: CAWSLLAGYEQFF. CDR3 coding DNA: TGTGCCTGGAGTTTACTAGCGGGATATGAGCAGTTCTTC. V and J are TRBV30 and TRBJ2-1; 10 bases are a match to TRBD2. Germline V gene sequence: CDR1 GTSNPN, CDR2 SVGIG (reference sequence). The CDR3 runs 13 residues. Trimming at V came to 2 bases and at J to 8 bases, leaving 3 bases not matched to a gene.

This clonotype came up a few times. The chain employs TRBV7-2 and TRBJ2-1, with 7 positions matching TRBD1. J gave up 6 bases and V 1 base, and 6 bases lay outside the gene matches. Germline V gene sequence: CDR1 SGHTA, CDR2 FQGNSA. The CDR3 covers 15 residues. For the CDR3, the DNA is TGTGCCAGCAGCTTAGACCCCGGGACAGTCAATGAGCAGTTCTTC. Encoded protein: CASSLDPGTVNEQFF. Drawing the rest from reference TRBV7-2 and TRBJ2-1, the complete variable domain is GAGVSQSPSNKVTEKGKDVELRCDPISGHTALYWYRQSLGQGLEFLIYFQGNSAPDKSGLPSDRFSAERTGGSVSTLTIQRTQQEDSAVYLCASSLDPGTVNEQFFGPGTRLTVL.

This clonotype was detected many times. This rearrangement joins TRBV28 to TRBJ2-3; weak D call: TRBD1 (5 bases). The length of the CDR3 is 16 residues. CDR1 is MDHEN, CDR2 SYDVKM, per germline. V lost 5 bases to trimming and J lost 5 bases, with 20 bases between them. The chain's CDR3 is CASSPSWGPRVDTQYF. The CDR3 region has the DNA TGTGCCAGCAGTCCCTCGTGGGGCCCCCGCGTAGATACGCAGTATTTT.

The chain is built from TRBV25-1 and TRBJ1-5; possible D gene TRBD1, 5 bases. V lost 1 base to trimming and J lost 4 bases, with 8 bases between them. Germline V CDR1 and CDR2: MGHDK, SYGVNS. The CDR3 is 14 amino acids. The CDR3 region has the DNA TGTGCCAGCAGTGAATGGGGCAAAAATCAGCCCCAGCATTTT. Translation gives CASSEWGKNQPQHF. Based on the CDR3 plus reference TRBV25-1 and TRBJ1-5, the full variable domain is EADIYQTPRYLVIGTGKKITLECSQTMGHDKMYWYQQDPGMELHLIHYSYGVNSTEKGDLSSESTVSRIRTEHFPLTLESARPSHTSQYLCASSEWGKNQPQHFGDGTRLSIL.

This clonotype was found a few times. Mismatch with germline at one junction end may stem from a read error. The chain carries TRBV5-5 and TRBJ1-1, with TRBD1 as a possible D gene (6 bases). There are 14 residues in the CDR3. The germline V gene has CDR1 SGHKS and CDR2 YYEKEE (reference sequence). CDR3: CASSLERAGDSVIF. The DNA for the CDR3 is TGTGCCAGCAGCTTGGAGAGGGCAGGGGATAGCGTAATCTTT.

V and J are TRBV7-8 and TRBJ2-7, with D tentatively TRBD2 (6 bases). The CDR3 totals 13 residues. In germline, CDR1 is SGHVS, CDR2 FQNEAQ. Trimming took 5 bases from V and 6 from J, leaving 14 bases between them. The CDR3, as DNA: TGTGCCAGCAGCGACGGGACTTGGATCGAGCAGTACTTC. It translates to CASSDGTWIEQYF.

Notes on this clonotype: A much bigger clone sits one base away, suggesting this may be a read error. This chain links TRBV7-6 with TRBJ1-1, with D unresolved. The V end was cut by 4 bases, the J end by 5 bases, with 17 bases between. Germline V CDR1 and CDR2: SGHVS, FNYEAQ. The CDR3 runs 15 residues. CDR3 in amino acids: CASSSQDVHTTEAFF. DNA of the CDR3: TGTGCCAGCAGCTCCCAAGATGTTCATACGACTGAAGCTTTCTTT.

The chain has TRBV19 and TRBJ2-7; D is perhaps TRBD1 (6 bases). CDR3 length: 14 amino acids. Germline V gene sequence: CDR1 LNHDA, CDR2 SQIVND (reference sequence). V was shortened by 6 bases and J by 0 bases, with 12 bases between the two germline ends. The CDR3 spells CASSRQESSYEQYF. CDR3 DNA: TGTGCCAGTAGCAGACAGGAAAGCTCCTACGAGCAGTACTTC.